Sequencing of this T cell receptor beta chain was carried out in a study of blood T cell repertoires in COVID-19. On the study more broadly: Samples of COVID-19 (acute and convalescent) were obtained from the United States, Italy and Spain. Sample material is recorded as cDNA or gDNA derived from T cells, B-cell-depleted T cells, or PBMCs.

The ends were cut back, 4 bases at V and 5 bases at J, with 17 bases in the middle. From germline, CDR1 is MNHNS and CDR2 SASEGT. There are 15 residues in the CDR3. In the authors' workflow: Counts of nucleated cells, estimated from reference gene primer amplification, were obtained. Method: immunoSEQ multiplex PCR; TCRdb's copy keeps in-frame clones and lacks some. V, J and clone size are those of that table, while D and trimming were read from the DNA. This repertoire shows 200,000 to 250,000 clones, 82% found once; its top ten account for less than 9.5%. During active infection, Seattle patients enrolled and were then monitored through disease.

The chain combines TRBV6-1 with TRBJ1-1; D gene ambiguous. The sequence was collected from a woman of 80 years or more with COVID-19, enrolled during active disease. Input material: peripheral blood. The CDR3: CASSVGGSPRTEAFF. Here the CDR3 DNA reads TGTGCCAGCAGTGTAGGCGGCTCCCCGAGGACTGAAGCTTTCTTT.